A selection of T cell receptor beta chains follows, all from one sample in a study of blood T cell repertoires in COVID-19. TCRdb keeps only in-frame clones here, not all; method: immunoSEQ multiplex PCR. The table includes over 350,000 clones, roughly 90% detected once. Sequencing used peripheral blood. The source of these receptors is a woman aged 30 to 39 with acute or convalescent COVID-19. The CDR3 runs from the conserved cysteine through the conserved F or W. Clone size appears in some rows only: once, few, many, or a class for an expanded clone.

>TRBV6-5|TRBJ1-1|once
CASSTDRGVFGEAFF
>TRBV10-2|TRBJ1-2|-
CASSDVYGYTF
>TRBV7-3|TRBJ2-7|-
CASSITGQAADEQYF
>TRBV3-1/TRBV3-2|TRBJ1-2|-
CASSLGTAQGGGYTF
>TRBV28|TRBJ2-2|-
CASSFAGAAGELFF
>TRBV10-1|TRBJ2-1|-
CASSELLGIGGIGNEQFF
>TRBV28|TRBJ1-5|-
CASSPREIGGVEPQHF
>TRBV5-4|TRBJ2-7|-
CASSPWGRRQQYF
>TRBV21-1|TRBJ2-1|-
CASISRQNNEQFF
>TRBV4-1|TRBJ2-2|few
CASSQDQTGSTGELFF
>TRBV11-2|TRBJ1-3|-
CASSLGSSGNTIYF
>TRBV19|TRBJ1-1|-
CASSIGPGGMSGTEAFF
>TRBV4-1|TRBJ1-6|-
CASSQVLSAQDPVVNSPLHF
>TRBV10-1|TRBJ1-3|-
CASSGGEITYPDRETIYF
>TRBV9|TRBJ2-7|-
CASSASGGARGEQYF
>TRBV9|TRBJ1-4|once
CASSATQGNEKLFF
>TRBV13|TRBJ2-2|-
CASSPEPTGAGGNTGELFF
>TRBV18|TRBJ1-2|-
CASSPVPPGQGVYGYTF
>TRBV9|TRBJ2-1|-
CASSVAGAGGWNEQFF
>TRBV12-3/TRBV12-4|TRBJ1-3|-
CASSQMTGNTIYF
>TRBV6-6|TRBJ1-2|-
CASSYSGGNYGYTF
>TRBV7-9|TRBJ2-1|-
CASSPPGTSAYNEQFF
>TRBV27|TRBJ1-3|-
CASSFPPPQKGGGNTIYF
>TRBV5-1|TRBJ1-4|-
CASSLALSTDATNEKLFF
>TRBV19|TRBJ1-3|-
CASSISGTSGNTIYF
>TRBV7-8|TRBJ2-4|-
CASSSRAGGRGNIQYF
>TRBV5-1|TRBJ2-5|-
CASRPRRGLQETQYF
>TRBV7-8|TRBJ2-2|-
CASQIRDITGELFF
>TRBV6-5|TRBJ2-1|-
CASSYRTSGGLYEQFF
>TRBV5-1|TRBJ1-6|-
CASSFGPGQNSPLHF
>TRBV7-9|TRBJ2-3|-
CASSLRGTKATDTQYF
>TRBV5-8|TRBJ2-7|-
CASSMGQGPYEQYF
>TRBV9|TRBJ2-3|-
CASSVGQGQGSTDTQYF
>TRBV6-1|TRBJ2-7|-
CASSELYEQYF
>TRBV11-2|TRBJ2-1|-
CASSSRNEQFF
>TRBV18|TRBJ2-5|-
CASSPIQGAEETQYF
>TRBV15|TRBJ2-7|-
CATSREKGTSGTLYEQYF